This is a list of T cell receptor beta chains from one sample in a study of shared clonotypes between healthy human individuals. Clones were sequenced by immunoSEQ multiplex PCR, and TCRdb holds only the in-frame ones, with some missing. The top ten hold 24% of the sample, which has over 800,000 clones, 90% to 95% seen once. The sequencing sample was made of naive CD8+ T cells sorted from blood. The receptors were sampled from a man aged 25 to 45 in good health. CDR3s include the opening cysteine and the closing phenylalanine or tryptophan. Fields, in order: clone size, V gene, D gene, CDR3 length, J gene, CDR3 DNA, CDR3 protein. The D gene is left open where the match is weak. Where a row states a size, it is once, few, many or the class of an expanded clone; other rows omit it.

-	TRBV9	-	14	TRBJ2-1	TGTGCCAGCAGCGCCCATCGAGTGGGCAATGAGCAGTTCTTC	CASSAHRVGNEQFF
-	TRBV2	-	12	TRBJ2-1	TGTGCCAGCAGTTTCTTAGCAAATGAGCAGTTCTTC	CASSFLANEQFF
-	TRBV4-1	-	18	TRBJ1-4	TGCGCCAGCAGCCAAGAAGGGGTGGTAGCAGGGACAAATGAAAAACTGTTTTTT	CASSQEGVVAGTNEKLFF
once	TRBV29-1	-	13	TRBJ2-1	TGCAGCGTTGACGGGCTCGGCACAGATGAGCAGTTCTTC	CSVDGLGTDEQFF
-	TRBV18	-	14	TRBJ1-1	TGTGCCAGCTCACGGATACAGGGGAACACTGAAGCTTTCTTT	CASSRIQGNTEAFF
-	TRBV29-1	-	13	TRBJ1-4	TGCAGCGTTGAATCAGGGGCGGGAAAACCTGAACTTTTT	CSVESGAGKPELF
-	TRBV15	-	15	TRBJ2-3	TGTGCCACCAGCAGAGTAAGTGTGGTTCCAGATACGCAGTATTTT	CATSRVSVVPDTQYF
-	TRBV10-3	-	14	TRBJ2-7	TGTGCCATGAAAGACCCTAGCGCGAACTACGAGCAGTACTTC	CAMKDPSANYEQYF
-	TRBV2	-	18	TRBJ2-5	TGTGCCAGCAGTGACCCCCTCCTGGGAGGTCCCTTCGGCGAGACCCAGTACTTC	CASSDPLLGGPFGETQYF
-	TRBV19	TRBD2	15	TRBJ2-3	TGTGCCAGTAGTGGGACTAGCGGGAATCTTGATACGCAGTATTTT	CASSGTSGNLDTQYF